The T cell receptor (beta chain) described here comes from a study of cytomegalovirus exposure and HLA in healthy donors. Overall study findings and caveats: Researchers catalogued about 150 TCR beta chains as cytomegalovirus-associated. Despite most TCR sequences being rare, some public TCRs occurred in many donors.

V lost 5 bases to trimming and J lost 3 bases, with 13 bases between them. Germline V gene lookup returns CDR1 GTSNPN and CDR2 SVGIG (reference sequence). The CDR3 contains 13 residues. Of note for this clone: Its antigen is unidentified.

Researchers ran the PCR with 60 Vbeta and 13 Jbeta primers. Repertoires were generated with immunoSEQ multiplex PCR, while TCRdb's copy carries only in-frame clones and drops some. The repertoire holds 210,000 or so clones, with 78% as singletons. The sequence came from a boy aged 10-17 years in good health and CMV-seronegative. This sequence joins TRBV30 and TRBJ1-1; D perhaps matches TRBD1 (5 bases). The specimen sequenced was PBMCs. The CDR3 loop is CAWCQGFDTEAFF. The CDR3 DNA reads TGTGCCTGGTGTCAGGGTTTCGACACTGAAGCTTTCTTT. Complete variable domain (other parts from reference TRBV30 and TRBJ1-1): SQTIHQWPATLVQPVGSPLSLECTVEGTSNPNLYWYRQAAGRGLQLLFYSVGIGQISSEVPQNLSASRPQDRQFILSSKKLLLSDSGFYLCAWCQGFDTEAFFGQGTRLTVV.